The 20 T cell receptor beta chains below all came from one sample that was sequenced in a study of response to subunit inactivated influenza vaccine. TCRdb reprocessed the RT-PCR reads via MiXCR and lists one record per CDR3 protein. Among some 500,000 distinct CDR3 sequences listed, roughly 25% were seen once. This specimen was CD4+ T cells sorted from PBMCs, taken around 5 days after vaccination. The receptors here all came from a man aged 50-59 years who received an inactivated influenza vaccine.

This clonotype was observed a few times. The rearrangement uses TRBV5-1 and TRBJ1-1, with D maybe TRBD1 (5 bases). The germline V and J ends were trimmed by 3 bases and 8 bases, with 14 bases remaining between them. This CDR3 has 13 amino acids. The germline V gene has CDR1 SGHRS and CDR2 YFSETQ. CDR3 DNA: TGCGCCAGCAGCTCGGGGACCCACGGGGAAGCTTTCTTT. Protein product: CASSSGTHGEAFF.

The rearrangement joins TRBV7-2 to TRBJ2-1; the D is unclear. The CDR3 sequence is 15 residues long. Trimming left V 10 bases short and J 9 bases short, with 25 bases between. CDR1 SGHTA and CDR2 FQGNSA come from the germline V gene. The CDR3 nucleotides are TGTGCCACAAAGCTTAGGCAGGAAAGATCTTTTGAGCAGTTCTTC. This encodes CATKLRQERSFEQFF.

There are a few counts of this clonotype. The CDR3 region has the DNA TGCAGCGTTGGGACGGCCACAGATACGCAGTATTTT. Protein product: CSVGTATDTQYF. J is TRBJ2-3 and V is TRBV29-1; D unclear. Germline CDR1 and CDR2: SQVTM and ANQGSEA. Trimming took off 4 bases at V and 2 bases at J, with 7 bases between the two ends. The CDR3 has 12 residues.

The chain couples TRBV11-2 to TRBJ2-1; weak D call: TRBD1 (7 bases). The germline V and J ends were trimmed by 1 base and 4 bases, with 14 bases remaining between them. This CDR3 is built from 16 residues. Germline values: CDR1 SGHAT, CDR2 FQNNGV. CDR3 nucleotides: TGTGCCAGCAGCTTAGTTCAGGGGGGCCTGTACAATGAGCAGTTCTTC. This translates into CASSLVQGGLYNEQFF. Combining the CDR3 with reference TRBV11-2 and TRBJ2-1 gives the whole variable domain EAGVAQSPRYKIIEKRQSVAFWCNPISGHATLYWYQQILGQGPKLLIQFQNNGVVDDSQLPKDRFSAERLKGVDSTLKIQPAKLEDSAVYLCASSLVQGGLYNEQFFGPGTRLTVL.

V is TRBV20-1 and J is TRBJ2-3; D is ambiguous. This CDR3 region has 14 residues. V was clipped by 6 bases and J by 1 base, with 14 bases between them. The germline V gene has CDR1 DFQATT and CDR2 SNEGSKA (reference sequence). The CDR3 spells CSANPESGTDTQYF. The CDR3 nucleotides read TGCAGTGCAAACCCTGAGTCTGGCACAGATACGCAGTATTTT.

The V call is TRBV5-1, the J call TRBJ2-3, with 10 nucleotides matching TRBD2. With 3 bases clipped from V and 2 bases from J, the junction kept 6 bases outside the gene matches. The germline CDR1 and CDR2 sequences are SGHRS and YFSETQ. The length of the CDR3 is 16 residues. The DNA for the CDR3 is TGCGCCAGCAGCTGGGCTAGCGGGGGACCCACAGATACGCAGTATTTT. As protein: CASSWASGGPTDTQYF.

The genes are TRBV2 and TRBJ2-3; TRBD1 aligns across 7 bases. CDR1 and CDR2 from the germline V gene are SNHLY and FYNNEI. The CDR3 consists of 13 residues. Trimming at V came to 4 bases and at J to 6 bases, leaving 4 bases not matched to a gene. This chain's CDR3 is CASSGQGLDTQYF. CDR3 nucleotides: TGTGCCAGCAGTGGACAGGGTCTGGATACGCAGTATTTT.

This rearrangement joins TRBV12-3 or TRBV12-4 to TRBJ2-3, with a weak D call TRBD1 (5 bases). V was clipped by 5 bases and J by 0 bases, with 15 bases between them. This CDR3 is 16 amino acids long. The CDR3 DNA reads as TGTGCCAGCAGTCCCCGTAGACAGAGTAGCACAGATACGCAGTATTTT. Amino acid sequence: CASSPRRQSSTDTQYF.

V and J are TRBV5-4 and TRBJ2-3, with D perhaps matching TRBD2 (6 bases). V was trimmed by 1 base and J by 2 bases, leaving 11 bases between them. The germline CDR1 and CDR2 sequences are SGHNT and YYREEE (reference sequence). CDR3 size: 15 residues. CDR3 nucleotide sequence: TGTGCCAGCAGCTTGTTCGGGGGAGTCACAGATACGCAGTATTTT. The encoded protein is CASSLFGGVTDTQYF.

This rearrangement joins TRBV7-8 to TRBJ2-3; possibly TRBD2 for D (5 bases). Germline V gene data show CDR1 as SGHVS and CDR2 as FQNEAQ. Deletions cut 0 bases from V and 9 bases from J, with 22 bases between. The CDR3 spans 17 residues. CDR3 sequence: CASSLAAGGRSRQTQYF. The DNA for the CDR3 is TGTGCCAGCAGCTTAGCGGCGGGTGGCAGGTCGAGGCAGACGCAGTATTTT.

V is TRBV10-2 and J is TRBJ2-7; the D call may be TRBD1 or TRBD2 (5 bases each). Trimming stripped 6 bases from V and 6 bases from J, with 18 bases between. CDR1 is WSHSY, CDR2 SAAADI, per germline. The CDR3 extends over 14 amino acids. CDR3 nucleotides: TGCGCCAGCAGAGGGGAACGGGGCCTAGGCGAGCAGTACTTC. Protein product: CASRGERGLGEQYF.

This chain connects TRBV4-3 to TRBJ1-2; D ambiguous. CDR1 and CDR2 (germline): LGHNA, YSLEER. This CDR3 region has 16 residues. Trimming took off 0 bases at V and 0 bases at J, with 11 bases between the two ends. The DNA for the CDR3 is TGCGCCAGCAGCCAAGAGTTGGCAACCACTAACTATGGCTACACCTTC. It translates to CASSQELATTNYGYTF.

V and J are TRBV9 and TRBJ2-7; D remains unclear. Germline V gene lookup returns CDR1 SGDLS and CDR2 YYNGEE. Trimming stripped 1 base from V and 0 bases from J, with 2 bases between. The CDR3 has 12 amino acids. The CDR3 nucleotides are TGTGCCAGCAGCGTAAACTCCTACGAGCAGTACTTC. Protein: CASSVNSYEQYF.

This sequence joins TRBV29-1 and TRBJ2-6, with D possibly TRBD1 on 6 matching bases. With 3 bases removed from V and 0 bases from J, the gap between germline ends came to 12 bases. The CDR3 sequence is 16 residues long. From germline, CDR1 is SQVTM and CDR2 ANQGSEA. CDR3 sequence: CSVESDSHSGANVLTF. CDR3 coding DNA: TGCAGCGTTGAGTCGGACAGTCACTCTGGGGCCAACGTCCTGACTTTC.

The chain links TRBV19 to TRBJ2-1; 8 bases are shared with TRBD2. The CDR3 runs to 12 residues. V was pared by 3 bases and J by 13 bases, with 5 bases of the junction left unmatched. Germline CDR1 reads LNHDA; CDR2 reads SQIVND (reference sequence). CDR3 residues: CASSIFSGVQFF. CDR3 in DNA: TGTGCCAGTAGTATCTTTAGCGGGGTTCAGTTCTTC.

The J gene is TRBJ2-1, the V gene TRBV7-2; 8 nucleotides agree with TRBD2. Germline-derived CDR1 and CDR2 are SGHTA and FQGNSA. V was clipped by 4 bases and J by 9 bases; unmatched bases: 11. This CDR3 is 15 amino acids long. CDR3 protein: CASSSGGALFGEQFF. The CDR3 region has the DNA TGTGCCAGCAGCTCCGGGGGGGCCTTGTTTGGTGAGCAGTTCTTC.

CDR3 loop: CASSYSGRGPHYNEQFF. The DNA of the CDR3 is TGTGCCAGCAGTTACTCGGGGCGGGGGCCCCACTACAATGAGCAGTTCTTC. V usage is TRBV6-7 and J usage is TRBJ2-1; possible D gene TRBD2, 7 bases. TRBV6-7 is treated as an ORF (open reading frame) with a function not yet certain. The V gene lost 0 bases and the J gene lost 3 bases, with 15 bases spanning the gap. The CDR3 is 17 residues long.

This clonotype was recorded a few times. This rearrangement joins TRBV6-5 to TRBJ2-6; D uncertain. This CDR3 contains 16 residues. Between the trimmed V and J ends, which lost 2 bases and 0 bases, there was a span of 8 bases. In germline, CDR1 is MNHEY, CDR2 SVGAGI. The CDR3 sequence is CASSYGLSSGANVLTF. CDR3 nucleotide sequence: TGTGCCAGCAGTTACGGGCTTAGCTCTGGGGCCAACGTCCTGACTTTC.

The genes are TRBV5-1 and TRBJ2-1; no clear D gene. CDR3 size: 14 residues. The V end lost 2 bases, the J end lost 7 bases, and 13 bases lay between the germline ends. Germline loops: CDR1 SGHRS, CDR2 YFSETQ. The CDR3 region is CASSLGSSTNEQFF. CDR3 sequence (DNA): TGCGCCAGCAGCTTAGGCTCGTCAACAAATGAGCAGTTCTTC.

There are a few counts of this clonotype. This chain links TRBV4-3 with TRBJ2-1; 15 bases agree with TRBD2. J gave up 2 bases and V 2 bases, and 7 bases lay outside the gene matches. The CDR3 has 19 amino acids. Germline CDR1 is LGHNA and CDR2 is YSLEER. The CDR3 DNA is TGCGCCAGCAGCCAACAGGGTCGGACTAGCGGGAGGGCCTACAATGAGCAGTTCTTC. Its translation: CASSQQGRTSGRAYNEQFF.